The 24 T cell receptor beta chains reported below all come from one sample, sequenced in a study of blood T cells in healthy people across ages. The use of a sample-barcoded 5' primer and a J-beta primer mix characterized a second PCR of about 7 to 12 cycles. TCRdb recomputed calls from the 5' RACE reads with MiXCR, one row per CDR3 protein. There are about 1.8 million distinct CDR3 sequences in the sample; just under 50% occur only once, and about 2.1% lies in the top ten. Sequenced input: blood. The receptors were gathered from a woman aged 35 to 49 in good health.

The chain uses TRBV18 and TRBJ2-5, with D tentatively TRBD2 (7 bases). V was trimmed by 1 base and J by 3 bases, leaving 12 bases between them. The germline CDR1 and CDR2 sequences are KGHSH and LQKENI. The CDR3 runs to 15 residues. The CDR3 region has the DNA TGTGCCAGCTCACCACGGGGGGGGCGAGAAGAGACCCAGTACTTC. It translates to CASSPRGGREETQYF.

CDR3 sequence: CASSPGDGNGYTF. In DNA form, the CDR3 reads TGTGCCAGCAGCCCTGGGGACGGGAATGGCTACACCTTC. J is TRBJ1-2 and V is TRBV7-2; D may be TRBD1 (5 bases). This CDR3 spans 13 amino acids. V shed 5 bases and J shed 6 bases, with 13 bases lying between them. The germline V gene has CDR1 SGHTA and CDR2 FQGNSA.

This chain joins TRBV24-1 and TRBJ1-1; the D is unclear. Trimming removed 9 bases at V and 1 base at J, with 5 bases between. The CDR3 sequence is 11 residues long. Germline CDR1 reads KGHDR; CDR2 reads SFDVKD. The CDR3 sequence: CATEWNTEAFF. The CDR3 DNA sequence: TGTGCCACCGAGTGGAACACTGAAGCTTTCTTT.

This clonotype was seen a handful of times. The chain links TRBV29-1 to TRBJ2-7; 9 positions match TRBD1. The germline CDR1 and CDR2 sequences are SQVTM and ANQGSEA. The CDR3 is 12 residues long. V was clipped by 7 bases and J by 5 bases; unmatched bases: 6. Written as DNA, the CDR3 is TGCAGCGGGGAGACAGGGGGGCACGAGCAGTACTTC. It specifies CSGETGGHEQYF.

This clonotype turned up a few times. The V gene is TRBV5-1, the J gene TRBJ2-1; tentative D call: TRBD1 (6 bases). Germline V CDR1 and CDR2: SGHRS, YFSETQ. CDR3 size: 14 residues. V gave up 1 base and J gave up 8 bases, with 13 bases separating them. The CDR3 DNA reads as TGCGCCAGCAGCTTGAGTACAGGGAATTATGAGCAGTTCTTC. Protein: CASSLSTGNYEQFF. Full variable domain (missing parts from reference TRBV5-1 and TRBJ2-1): KAGVTQTPRYLIKTRGQQVTLSCSPISGHRSVSWYQQTPGQGLQFLFEYFSETQRNKGNFPGRFSGRQFSNSRSEMNVSTLELGDSALYLCASSLSTGNYEQFFGPGTRLTVL.

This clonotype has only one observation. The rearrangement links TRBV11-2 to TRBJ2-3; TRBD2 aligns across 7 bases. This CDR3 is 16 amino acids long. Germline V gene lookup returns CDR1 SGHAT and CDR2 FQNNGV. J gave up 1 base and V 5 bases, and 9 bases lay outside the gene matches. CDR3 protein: CASSPRSGGRTDTQYF. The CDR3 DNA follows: TGTGCCAGCAGCCCAAGATCGGGGGGACGCACAGATACGCAGTATTTT.

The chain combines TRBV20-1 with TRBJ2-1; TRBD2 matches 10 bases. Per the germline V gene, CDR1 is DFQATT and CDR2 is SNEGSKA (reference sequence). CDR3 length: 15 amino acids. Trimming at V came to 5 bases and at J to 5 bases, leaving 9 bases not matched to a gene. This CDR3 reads CSAPTPSGGNNEQFF. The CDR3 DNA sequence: TGCAGTGCTCCCACCCCTAGCGGGGGAAACAATGAGCAGTTCTTC.

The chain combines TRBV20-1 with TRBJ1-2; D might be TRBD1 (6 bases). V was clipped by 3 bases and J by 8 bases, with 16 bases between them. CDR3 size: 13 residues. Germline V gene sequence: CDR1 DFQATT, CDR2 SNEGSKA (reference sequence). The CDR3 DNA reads TGCAGTGCTAGGGACAGTAACTATGGAGGCTACACCTTC. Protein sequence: CSARDSNYGGYTF.

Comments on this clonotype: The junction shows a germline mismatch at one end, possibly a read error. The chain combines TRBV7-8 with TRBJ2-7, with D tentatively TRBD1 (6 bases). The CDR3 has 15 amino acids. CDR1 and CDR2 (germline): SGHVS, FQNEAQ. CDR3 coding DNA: TGTGCCAGCAGCCCACAGGGACGCTCTCCTTACGGGCAGTACTTC. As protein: CASSPQGRSPYGQYF.

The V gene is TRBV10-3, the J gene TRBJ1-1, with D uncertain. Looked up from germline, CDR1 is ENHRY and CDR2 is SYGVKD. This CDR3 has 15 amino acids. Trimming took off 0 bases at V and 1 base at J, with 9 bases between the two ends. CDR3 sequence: CAISESKSSNTEAFF. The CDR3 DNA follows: TGTGCCATCAGTGAGTCGAAAAGCTCGAACACTGAAGCTTTCTTT.

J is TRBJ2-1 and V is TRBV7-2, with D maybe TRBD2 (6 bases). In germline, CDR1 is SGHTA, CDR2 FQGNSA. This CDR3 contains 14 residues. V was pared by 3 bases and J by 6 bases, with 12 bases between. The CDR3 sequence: CASSFSAGSNEQFF. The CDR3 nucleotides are TGTGCCAGCAGCTTCTCCGCGGGGAGCAATGAGCAGTTCTTC.

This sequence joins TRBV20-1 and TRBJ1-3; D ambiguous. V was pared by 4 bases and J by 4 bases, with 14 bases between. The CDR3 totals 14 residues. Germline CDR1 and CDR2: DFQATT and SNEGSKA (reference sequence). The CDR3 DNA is TGCAGTGCTACAGACCGGTCGCGAGGAAACACCATATATTTT. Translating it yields CSATDRSRGNTIYF.

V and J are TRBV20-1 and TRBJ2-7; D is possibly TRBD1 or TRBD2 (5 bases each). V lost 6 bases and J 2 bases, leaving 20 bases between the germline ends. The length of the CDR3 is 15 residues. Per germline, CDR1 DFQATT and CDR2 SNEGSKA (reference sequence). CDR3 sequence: CSAVELRTGPYEQYF. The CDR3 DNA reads TGCAGTGCGGTAGAGCTAAGGACGGGGCCCTACGAGCAGTACTTC.

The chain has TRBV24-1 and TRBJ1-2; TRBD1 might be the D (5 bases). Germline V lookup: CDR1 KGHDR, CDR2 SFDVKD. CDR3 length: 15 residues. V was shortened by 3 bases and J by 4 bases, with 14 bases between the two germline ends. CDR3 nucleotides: TGTGCCACCAGTGATGGCGGGACGGGGCTCTATGGCTACACCTTC. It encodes CATSDGGTGLYGYTF.

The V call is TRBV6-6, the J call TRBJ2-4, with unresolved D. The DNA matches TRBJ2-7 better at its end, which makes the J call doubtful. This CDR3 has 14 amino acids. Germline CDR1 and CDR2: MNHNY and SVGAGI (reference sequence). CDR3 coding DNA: TGTGCCAGCAGTTACTCGGCCTGGGAATACGAGCAGTACTTC. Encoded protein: CASSYSAWEYEQYF.

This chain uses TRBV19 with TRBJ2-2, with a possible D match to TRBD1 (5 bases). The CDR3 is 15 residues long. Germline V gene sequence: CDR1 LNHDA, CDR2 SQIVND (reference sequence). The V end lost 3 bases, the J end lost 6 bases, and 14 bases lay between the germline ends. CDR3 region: CASSIRQGSSGELFF. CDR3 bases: TGTGCCAGTAGTATCCGGCAGGGCTCATCCGGGGAGCTGTTTTTT.

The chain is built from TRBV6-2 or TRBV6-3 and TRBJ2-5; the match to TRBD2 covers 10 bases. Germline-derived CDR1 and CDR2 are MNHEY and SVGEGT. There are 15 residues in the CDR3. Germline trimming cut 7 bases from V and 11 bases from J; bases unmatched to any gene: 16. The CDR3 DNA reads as TGTGCCAGCACTTTTAGCGGGGGGCCCTACAATGAGCAGTACTTC. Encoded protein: CASTFSGGPYNEQYF.

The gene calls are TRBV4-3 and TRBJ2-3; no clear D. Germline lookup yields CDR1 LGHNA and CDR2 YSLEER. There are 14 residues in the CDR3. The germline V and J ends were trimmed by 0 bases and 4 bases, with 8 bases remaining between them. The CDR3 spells CASSQDLEADTQYF. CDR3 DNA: TGCGCCAGCAGCCAAGATCTGGAAGCAGATACGCAGTATTTT.

CDR3 sequence: CASSLGTSGLDDEQFF. The CDR3 DNA follows: TGTGCCAGCAGCCTCGGGACTAGCGGGTTAGATGATGAGCAGTTCTTC. This chain uses TRBV14 with TRBJ2-1; 12 positions agree with TRBD2. The CDR3 is 16 residues long. J lost 8 bases, V lost 4 bases, and 9 bases had no gene match. The V gene's germline CDR1 is SGHDN and CDR2 FVKESK.

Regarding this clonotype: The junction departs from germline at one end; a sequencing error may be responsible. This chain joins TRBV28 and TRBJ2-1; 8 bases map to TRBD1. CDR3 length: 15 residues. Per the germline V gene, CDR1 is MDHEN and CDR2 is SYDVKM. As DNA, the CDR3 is TGTGCCAGCAGTTGGACAGGGTATTCCTACAATGAGCAGTCCTTC. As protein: CASSWTGYSYNEQSF.

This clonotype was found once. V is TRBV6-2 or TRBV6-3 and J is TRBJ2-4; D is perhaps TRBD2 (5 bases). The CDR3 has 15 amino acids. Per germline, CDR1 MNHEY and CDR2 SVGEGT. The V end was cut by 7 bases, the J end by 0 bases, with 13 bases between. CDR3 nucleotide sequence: TGTGCCAGCACCTCGGCGGGCCTAGCCAAAAACATTCAGTACTTC. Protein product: CASTSAGLAKNIQYF.

The CDR3 nucleotides are TGTGCCAGCAGCTTAGTAACGCAGGGGGCTTGGGGCTACACCTTC. It encodes CASSLVTQGAWGYTF. The chain uses TRBV7-2 and TRBJ1-2, with 8 nucleotides matching TRBD1. The V gene's germline CDR1 is SGHTA and CDR2 FQGNSA. The CDR3 loop spans 15 amino acids. V lost 1 base to trimming and J lost 8 bases; unmatched junction nucleotides: 9.

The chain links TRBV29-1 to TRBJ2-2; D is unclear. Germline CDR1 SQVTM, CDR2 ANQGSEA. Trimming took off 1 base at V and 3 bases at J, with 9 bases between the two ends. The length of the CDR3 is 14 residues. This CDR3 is CSVEGGGYTGELFF. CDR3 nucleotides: TGCAGCGTTGAAGGGGGTGGTTACACCGGGGAGCTGTTTTTT.

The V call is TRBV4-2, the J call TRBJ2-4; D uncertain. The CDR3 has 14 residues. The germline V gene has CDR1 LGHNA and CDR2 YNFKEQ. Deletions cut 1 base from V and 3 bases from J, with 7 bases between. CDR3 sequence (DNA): TGTGCCAGCAGCCAAGCTTCTGGCAAAAACATTCAGTACTTC. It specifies CASSQASGKNIQYF.